This T cell receptor beta chain was profiled in a study of cytomegalovirus exposure and HLA in healthy donors. PCR primers comprised 60 Vbeta and 13 Jbeta primers. The assay was immunoSEQ multiplex PCR, and TCRdb's table has in-frame clones only and misses some. The sample yields approximately 150,000 clones, about 83% seen once. Sequenced material: PBMCs. The sequence was obtained from a man aged 35-49 years in good health and CMV-seropositive.

The CDR3 coding sequence is TGTGCCAGCGGTCAACTAGCGGTTCGCACCGGGGAGCTGTTTTTT. Its protein product is CASGQLAVRTGELFF. The chain couples TRBV28 to TRBJ2-2, with 8 nucleotides matching TRBD2. CDR3 length: 15 residues. From germline, CDR1 is MDHEN and CDR2 SYDVKM. The V segment lost 8 bases and the J segment 4 bases; nucleotides outside the gene matches: 9.